The sample holds a few counts of the clone carrying this T cell receptor (beta chain). Its antigen remains unknown. This specimen belongs to a study of T-cell memory formation after mild COVID-19. Overall study findings and caveats: The main location of contracting CD4+ clones was CM and EM, and that of contracting CD8+ clones was EMRA. Pre-infection memory already had some responding clones, implying cross-reactive memory joined.

TCR alpha and TCR beta cDNA libraries carrying sample barcodes and UMIs came from 5'RACE with constant-segment primers. A single record per CDR3 protein comes from TCRdb applying MiXCR to the 5' RACE reads. The sample holds around 430,000 distinct CDR3 sequences, roughly 15% seen once. The germline V gene encodes CDR1 DFQATT and CDR2 SNEGSKA (reference sequence). The CDR3 spans 12 residues. V gave up 3 bases and J gave up 4 bases, with 9 bases separating them. This sequence joins TRBV20-1 and TRBJ1-1; D not certain. Sequencing was carried out using PBMCs or a T cell subset sorted from them (not recorded which). The receptor's source is a man between 18 and 35 years old who had mild COVID-19 (a few samples of this study predate the infection). Cell type and time point are not known. CDR3 sequence: CSAREGSTEAFF. DNA for the CDR3: TGCAGTGCTAGGGAGGGTAGCACTGAAGCTTTCTTT.